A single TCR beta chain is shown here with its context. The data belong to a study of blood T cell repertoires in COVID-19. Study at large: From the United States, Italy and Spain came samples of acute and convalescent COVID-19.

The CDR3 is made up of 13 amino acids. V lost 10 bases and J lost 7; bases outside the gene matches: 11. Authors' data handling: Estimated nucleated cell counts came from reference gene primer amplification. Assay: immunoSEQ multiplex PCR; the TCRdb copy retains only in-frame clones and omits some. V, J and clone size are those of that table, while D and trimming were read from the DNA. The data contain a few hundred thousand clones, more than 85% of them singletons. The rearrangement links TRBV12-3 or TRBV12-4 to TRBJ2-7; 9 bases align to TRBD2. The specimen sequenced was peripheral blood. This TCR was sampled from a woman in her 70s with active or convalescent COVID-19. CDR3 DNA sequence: TGTGCCATTAGACTAGCGGCCTCCGTAGAGCAGTACTTC. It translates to CAIRLAASVEQYF.